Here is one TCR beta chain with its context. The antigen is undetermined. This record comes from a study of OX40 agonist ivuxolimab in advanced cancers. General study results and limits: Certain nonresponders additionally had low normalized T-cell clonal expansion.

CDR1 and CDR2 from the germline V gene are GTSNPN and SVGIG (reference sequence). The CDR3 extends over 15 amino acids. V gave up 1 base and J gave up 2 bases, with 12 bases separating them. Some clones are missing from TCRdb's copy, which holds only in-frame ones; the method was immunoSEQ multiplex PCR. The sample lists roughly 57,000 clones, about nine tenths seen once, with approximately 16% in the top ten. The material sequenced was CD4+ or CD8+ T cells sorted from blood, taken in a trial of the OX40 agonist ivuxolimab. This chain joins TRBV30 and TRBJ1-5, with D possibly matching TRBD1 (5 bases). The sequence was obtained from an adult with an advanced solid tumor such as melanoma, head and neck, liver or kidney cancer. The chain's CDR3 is CAWSGTTRGNQPQHF. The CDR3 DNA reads TGTGCCTGGAGTGGGACAACGAGGGGCAATCAGCCCCAGCATTTT.